These T cell receptor beta chains were read from a single sample in a study of CD8 T cells in ankylosing spondylitis. MiXCR, applied by TCRdb to the 5' RACE reads, yields one record per CDR3 protein. The sample holds about 420,000 distinct CDR3 sequences, about 20% seen once. The sequenced sample consisted of blood, either unsorted or a sorted T cell fraction (not recorded which). These receptors all stem from a male donor with ankylosing spondylitis. CDR3s include the opening cysteine and the closing phenylalanine or tryptophan. A D gene is named only where the DNA matches it firmly. Expanded clones are given a class, and other clones once, few, many or no size at all.

d_call j_call v_call clone_size cdr3_nt cdr3_aa
NA TRBJ1-5 TRBV7-2 few TGTGCCAGCAGCTCGATTTACAATCAGCCCCAGCATTTT CASSSIYNQPQHF
NA TRBJ2-7 TRBV27 once TGTGCCAGCAGTTCGCAGGGTCCCGAGCAGTACTTC CASSSQGPEQYF
NA TRBJ2-1 TRBV20-1 many TGCAGTGCTAGAGGTCCCTATTTTGCGCAGTTCTTC CSARGPYFAQFF
NA TRBJ2-3 TRBV7-2 many TGTGCCAGCAGCTTGGACCGCACAGATACGCAGTATTTT CASSLDRTDTQYF
NA TRBJ1-3 TRBV27 few TGTGCCAGCAGTTTAAGGCCGAGCTCTGGAAACACCATATATTTT CASSLRPSSGNTIYF
TRBD1 TRBJ1-5 TRBV4-1 NA TGCGCCAGCAGCCAAGGAGGGACAGGGGGCATCGATCAGCCCCAGCATTTT CASSQGGTGGIDQPQHF
NA TRBJ2-5 TRBV20-1 NA TGCAGTGCTAGTCAACGGGAGACCCAGTACTTC CSASQRETQYF
NA TRBJ2-2 TRBV11-2 many TGTGCCAGCAGCTTAGTCTTTTCCCCTAGCGCCTACACCGGGGAGCTGTTTTTT CASSLVFSPSAYTGELFF
TRBD1 TRBJ2-2 TRBV15 many TGTGCCACCAGCAGAGATCTGGGACAGAGCGGATACACCGGGGAGCTGTTTTTT CATSRDLGQSGYTGELFF
TRBD1 TRBJ1-6 TRBV6-5 few TGTGCCAGCAGTTCCAGACAGGGGGAAAGTAAATCACCCCTCCACTTT CASSSRQGESKSPLHF
TRBD1 TRBJ2-1 TRBV5-1 few TGCGCCAGCAGCACTACGACAGGGACCATGAATGAGCAGTTCTTC CASSTTTGTMNEQFF
NA TRBJ2-1 TRBV12-3/TRBV12-4 NA TGTGCCAGCACCACTTATGCCAACAATGAGCAGTTCTTC CASTTYANNEQFF
NA TRBJ2-5 TRBV6-1 NA TGTGCCAGCAAAGACTCGGAAACCTGGAGGGAGACCCAGTACTTC CASKDSETWRETQYF
TRBD2 TRBJ2-2 TRBV5-1 NA TGCGCCAGCAGCTTTGTAGCGGGACTAGCGCAGAACACCGGGGAGCTGTTTTTT CASSFVAGLAQNTGELFF
TRBD2 TRBJ2-4 TRBV20-1 few TGCAGTGCTGCCACTAGCGTCAAAAACATTCAGTACTTC CSAATSVKNIQYF
TRBD2 TRBJ2-2 TRBV2 NA TGTGCCAGCAGTGAGAGGACTAGCGGGACCGGGGAGCTGTTTTTT CASSERTSGTGELFF
NA TRBJ2-5 TRBV18 NA TGTGCCAGCTCCCTCGGAATCCAAGAGACCCAGTACTTC CASSLGIQETQYF
TRBD1 TRBJ2-3 TRBV5-1 few TGCGCCAGCAGTCGATTGACAGGGTCCTTTGGCACAGATACGCAGTATTTT CASSRLTGSFGTDTQYF
TRBD2 TRBJ2-1 TRBV20-1 few TGCAGTGCTAATAGCGGGCCTTCCTCCTACAATGAGCAGTTCTTC CSANSGPSSYNEQFF
TRBD2 TRBJ2-1 TRBV12-5 NA TGTGCTAGTCTGTCTAGCGGGCGCAATGAGCAGTTCTTC CASLSSGRNEQFF
NA TRBJ2-1 TRBV24-1 NA TGTGCCACCCTTCGGGAAGAGGTTTACAATGAGCAGTTCTTC CATLREEVYNEQFF
TRBD1 TRBJ2-7 TRBV5-1 few TGCGCCAGCAGCTGGACAGGCCACGAGCAGTACTTC CASSWTGHEQYF
TRBD2 TRBJ2-1 TRBV4-2 NA TGTGCCAGCAGCCAAGATGGGGCGGGAGAACGTGAGCAGTTCTTC CASSQDGAGEREQFF
NA TRBJ1-3 TRBV4-3 few TGCGCCAGCAGCCAACAAATCAGTAACACCATATATTTT CASSQQISNTIYF
NA TRBJ2-7 TRBV20-1 many TGCAGTGCTAGAGTCCCACCCGGTCAGCGAGATACCCTCTACGAGCAGTACTTC CSARVPPGQRDTLYEQYF
NA TRBJ2-1 TRBV18 few TGTGCCAGCTCCAGGAGCACAGATTACAATGAGCAGTTCTTC CASSRSTDYNEQFF
NA TRBJ2-5 TRBV3-1 NA TGTGCCAGCAGCCACCCAGCGAAGAAAGAGACCCAGTACTTC CASSHPAKKETQYF
NA TRBJ1-1 TRBV12-3/TRBV12-4 NA TGTGCCAGCAGCCTGTCGGGGGTGGTGGGAGCTTTCTTT CASSLSGVVGAFF
NA TRBJ2-5 TRBV28 NA TGTGCCAGCAGTTTAGTTTCAGTCAGACAAGAGACCCAGTACTTC CASSLVSVRQETQYF
TRBD1 TRBJ1-1 TRBV5-1 few TGCGCCAGCAGCCTGGGACAGGGGAGCACTGAAGCTTTCTTT CASSLGQGSTEAFF
TRBD1 TRBJ1-1 TRBV27 NA TGTGCCAGCAGCCCCGGGACAGGGGTCTTGAACACTGAAGCTTTCTTT CASSPGTGVLNTEAFF
NA TRBJ2-2 TRBV29-1 few TGCAGCGTTGTTGGTCGCACCGGGGAGCTGTTTTTT CSVVGRTGELFF
NA TRBJ2-5 TRBV7-2 many TGTGCCAGCAGCTTACCCATAGGGGGACGGGAGACCCAGTACTTC CASSLPIGGRETQYF